This T cell receptor (beta chain) was identified during a study of cytomegalovirus exposure and HLA in healthy donors. Measured with immunoSEQ multiplex PCR; TCRdb has only the in-frame clones, and not every one. The table shows around 130,000 clones, with around nine tenths occurring only once. The length of the CDR3 is 14 residues. Deletions cut 6 bases from V and 0 bases from J, with 13 bases between. The germline V gene has CDR1 SGHDT and CDR2 YYEEEE. This TCR came from a man aged 30 to 39 in good health and CMV-seronegative. The material sequenced was PBMCs. The chain carries TRBV5-6 and TRBJ2-7, with D possibly matching TRBD2 (6 bases). The CDR3 region is CASTRAGFSYEQYF. CDR3 nucleotides: TGTGCCAGCACCCGGGCGGGATTCTCCTACGAGCAGTACTTC.